Listed here are 18 T cell receptor beta chains from one sample, sequenced in a study of pediatric ulcerative colitis. Sequenced by immunoSEQ multiplex PCR; TCRdb stores in-frame clones only, minus some. The sample includes about 64,000 clones, approximately 87% of them seen just once. Sequenced sample: blood. These receptors were collected from a boy aged 5-17 years with severe ulcerative colitis.

This CDR3 reads CASSQGLAGDEQYF. Here the CDR3 DNA reads TGTGCCAGCAGCCAAGGACTAGCGGGAGACGAGCAGTACTTC. The chain employs TRBV5-4 and TRBJ2-7, with 13 nucleotides matching TRBD2. The CDR3 length is 14 residues. In germline, CDR1 is SGHNT, CDR2 YYREEE (reference sequence). V lost 4 bases to trimming and J lost 5 bases; unmatched junction nucleotides: 3.

This chain's CDR3 is CASSDLREGYEQYF. CDR3 bases: TGTGCCAGCAGTGATTTGCGGGAGGGCTACGAGCAGTACTTC. This sequence joins TRBV6-1 and TRBJ2-7; 9 nucleotides match TRBD2. Germline V gene data show CDR1 as MNHNS and CDR2 as SASEGT. The CDR3 loop spans 14 amino acids. Germline trimming cut 3 bases from V and 3 bases from J; bases unmatched to any gene: 3.

The chain employs TRBV5-1 and TRBJ1-6; weak D call: TRBD1 (6 bases). Germline lookup yields CDR1 SGHRS and CDR2 YFSETQ. Trimming took off 7 bases at V and 5 bases at J, with 7 bases between the two ends. The CDR3 sequence is 12 residues long. CDR3 sequence (DNA): TGCGCCAGCCAGGGGAATAATTCACCCCTCCACTTT. Translated, it gives CASQGNNSPLHF. Combining the CDR3 with reference TRBV5-1 and TRBJ1-6 gives the whole variable domain KAGVTQTPRYLIKTRGQQVTLSCSPISGHRSVSWYQQTPGQGLQFLFEYFSETQRNKGNFPGRFSGRQFSNSRSEMNVSTLELGDSALYLCASQGNNSPLHFGNGTRLTVT.

The chain combines TRBV11-2 with TRBJ2-1, with no clear D. CDR3 length: 14 amino acids. Germline V gives CDR1 SGHAT, CDR2 FQNNGV. Trimming cost V 5 bases and J 7 bases, with 15 bases left between them. This CDR3 reads CASSGLFLSNEQFF. The CDR3 DNA follows: TGTGCCAGCAGCGGGTTATTCCTTTCGAATGAGCAGTTCTTC.

This rearrangement joins TRBV4-2 to TRBJ2-7; possibly TRBD2 for D (5 bases). CDR1 and CDR2 from the germline V gene are LGHNA and YNFKEQ. The CDR3 is 14 residues long. The ends were cut back, 0 bases at V and 4 bases at J, with 10 bases in the middle. For the CDR3, the DNA is TGTGCCAGCAGCCAAGATCTGGGAGATTACGAGCAGTACTTC. Translating it yields CASSQDLGDYEQYF.

The CDR3 nucleotides are TGCGCCAGCAGCCAAGCGGCTAGCGGCGGAGAGACCCAGTACTTC. Its translation: CASSQAASGGETQYF. The chain couples TRBV4-1 to TRBJ2-5; TRBD2 agrees at 7 bases. The CDR3 contains 15 residues. In germline, CDR1 is MGHRA, CDR2 YSYEKL. V gave up 1 base and J gave up 4 bases; unmatched junction bases: 6.

The J gene is TRBJ1-5, the V gene TRBV30; D gene unclear. The germline gives CDR1 GTSNPN, CDR2 SVGIG (reference sequence). V shed 1 base and J shed 4 bases, with 8 bases lying between them. CDR3 length: 13 amino acids. For the CDR3, the DNA is TGTGCCTGGAGTGCAGCGGAGAATCAGCCCCAGCATTTT. Its protein is CAWSAAENQPQHF.

The chain links TRBV5-6 to TRBJ2-5; 9 bases fit TRBD1. Germline loops: CDR1 SGHDT, CDR2 YYEEEE. The CDR3 runs 16 residues. Losses at the gene ends were 4 bases for V and 4 bases for J; bases not matched to a gene: 11. CDR3 bases: TGTGCCAGCAGCGCGCCGGGACAGGGTCCTTTAGAGACCCAGTACTTC. Amino acid sequence: CASSAPGQGPLETQYF.

A single count supports this clone. The V gene is TRBV7-2, the J gene TRBJ2-5; possibly TRBD1 for D (6 bases). The CDR3 runs 16 residues. The V gene's germline CDR1 is SGHTA and CDR2 FQGNSA. V was cut by 2 bases and J by 5 bases, with 18 bases left in between. The CDR3 protein is CASSLPYYRAVETQYF. The CDR3 DNA is TGTGCCAGCAGCTTACCTTACTACAGGGCTGTGGAGACCCAGTACTTC.

The chain combines TRBV5-1 with TRBJ1-3; D is uncertain. In germline, CDR1 is SGHRS, CDR2 YFSETQ. This CDR3 comprises 13 residues. V was pared by 0 bases and J by 2 bases, with 3 bases between. CDR3 protein: CASSLDTGNTIYF. The DNA for the CDR3 is TGCGCCAGCAGCTTGGACACTGGAAACACCATATATTTT.

This rearrangement joins TRBV4-2 to TRBJ2-5, with no clear D. The J call is doubtful: the DNA matches TRBJ2-7 better. Looked up from germline, CDR1 is LGHNA and CDR2 is YNFKEQ. CDR3 size: 11 residues. The CDR3 reads CASSQEYEQYF. In nucleotides, the CDR3 is TGTGCCAGCAGCCAAGAATACGAGCAGTACTTC.

The V gene is TRBV5-8, the J gene TRBJ2-2; no reliable D call. The CDR3 has 14 amino acids. V was clipped by 4 bases and J by 7 bases, with 14 bases between them. In germline, CDR1 is SGHTS, CDR2 YDEGEE. As DNA, the CDR3 is TGTGCCAGCAGCCCTCTGACCAAGGACGGGGAGCTGTTTTTT. It specifies CASSPLTKDGELFF. The entire variable domain, with the rest obtained from reference TRBV5-8 and TRBJ2-2, is as follows: EAGVTQSPTHLIKTRGQQATLRCSPISGHTSVYWYQQALGLGLQFLLWYDEGEERNRGNFPPRFSGRQFPNYSSELNVNALELEDSALYLCASSPLTKDGELFFGEGSRLTVL.

This chain connects TRBV11-2 to TRBJ1-2; D not certain. Germline V gives CDR1 SGHAT, CDR2 FQNNGV. This CDR3 spans 15 amino acids. The V gene lost 5 bases and the J gene lost 4 bases, with 17 bases spanning the gap. The CDR3 bases are TGTGCCAGCAGCCCCACGTCCGGGTTCGTCTATGGCTACACCTTC. Protein product: CASSPTSGFVYGYTF.

The rearrangement uses TRBV11-1 and TRBJ1-1; D unclear. With 4 bases removed from V and 0 bases from J, the gap between germline ends came to 12 bases. This CDR3 region has 15 residues. The germline V gene has CDR1 SGHAT and CDR2 FQDESV (reference sequence). The CDR3 region is CASSSRRPLNTEAFF. DNA of the CDR3: TGTGCCAGCAGCTCCCGGCGGCCCTTGAACACTGAAGCTTTCTTT.

The chain combines TRBV10-2 with TRBJ2-3; D call uncertain. The germline V gene has CDR1 WSHSY and CDR2 SAAADI. The V end lost 7 bases, the J end lost 5 bases, and 10 bases lay between the germline ends. The CDR3 extends over 12 amino acids. The chain's CDR3 is CASTSLVDTQYF. As DNA, the CDR3 is TGCGCCAGCACCTCCCTAGTAGATACGCAGTATTTT.

This clone was found once. J is TRBJ2-5 and V is TRBV6-1; the D gene is possibly TRBD1 (5 bases). Trimming cost V 2 bases and J 5 bases, with 12 bases left between them. The germline V gene has CDR1 MNHNS and CDR2 SASEGT. CDR3 length: 14 residues. The CDR3 is CASSEYSRAETQYF. CDR3 bases: TGTGCCAGCAGTGAATATTCCAGGGCTGAGACCCAGTACTTC.

The chain recombines TRBV18 with TRBJ2-3; perhaps D is TRBD1 or TRBD2 (5 bases each). The germline V gene encodes CDR1 KGHSH and CDR2 LQKENI. V lost 3 bases and J 2 bases, leaving 15 bases between the germline ends. The CDR3 contains 16 residues. CDR3 residues: CASSPRGGSVTDTQYF. The CDR3 coding sequence is TGTGCCAGCTCACCCCGGGGCGGCTCGGTCACAGATACGCAGTATTTT.

The chain has TRBV28 and TRBJ2-7, with D unclear. Germline assignment: CDR1 MDHEN and CDR2 SYDVKM. The CDR3 contains 13 residues. Trimming removed 3 bases from V and 4 bases from J, with 10 bases in between. CDR3 nucleotides: TGTGCCAGCAGTTTCCGGACGGAGTACGAGCAGTACTTC. It codes for CASSFRTEYEQYF. Drawing the rest from reference TRBV28 and TRBJ2-7, the complete variable domain is DVKVTQSSRYLVKRTGEKVFLECVQDMDHENMFWYRQDPGLGLRLIYFSYDVKMKEKGDIPEGYSVSREKKERFSLILESASTNQTSMYLCASSFRTEYEQYFGPGTRLTVT.